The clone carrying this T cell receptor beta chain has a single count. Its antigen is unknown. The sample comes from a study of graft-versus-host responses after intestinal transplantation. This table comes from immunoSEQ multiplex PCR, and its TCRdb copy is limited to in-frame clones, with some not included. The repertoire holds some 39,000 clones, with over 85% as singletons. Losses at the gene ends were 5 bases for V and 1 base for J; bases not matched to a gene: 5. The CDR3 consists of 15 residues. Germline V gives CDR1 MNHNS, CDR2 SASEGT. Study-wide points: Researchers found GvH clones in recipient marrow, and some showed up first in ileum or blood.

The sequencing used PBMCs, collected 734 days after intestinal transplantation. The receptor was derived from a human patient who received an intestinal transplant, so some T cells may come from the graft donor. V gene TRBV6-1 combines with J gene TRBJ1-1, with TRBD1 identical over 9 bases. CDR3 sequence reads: CASSPWTGANTEAFF. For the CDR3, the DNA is TGTGCCAGCAGTCCCTGGACAGGGGCGAACACTGAAGCTTTCTTT.